These T cell receptor beta chains were read from a single sample in a study of CD8 T cells in ankylosing spondylitis. TCRdb re-called the 5' RACE reads with MiXCR, one entry per CDR3 protein. The sample yields about 360,000 distinct CDR3 sequences, approximately 22% seen once. The specimen sequenced was blood, either unsorted or a sorted T cell fraction (not recorded which). The receptors here all came from a male donor with ankylosing spondylitis or in good health (not recorded which). Each CDR3 is given with its conserved first and last residue. A D gene is named only where the DNA matches it firmly. The listing skips clone size in some rows; elsewhere it reads once, few, many or a size class.

J gene	clone size	V gene	D gene	CDR3 length	CDR3 protein	CDR3 DNA
TRBJ2-3	few	TRBV20-1	TRBD1	15	CSARDNRGRTDTQYF	TGCAGTGCTAGAGATAACAGGGGGCGCACAGATACGCAGTATTTT
TRBJ2-3	few	TRBV7-8	TRBD2	16	CASSLASGGGPDTQYF	TGTGCCAGCAGCTTAGCTAGCGGGGGTGGGCCAGATACGCAGTATTTT
TRBJ2-1	few	TRBV29-1	NA	14	CSVDGLVEGYEQFF	TGCAGCGTTGACGGGCTAGTTGAGGGTTATGAGCAGTTCTTC
TRBJ2-7	few	TRBV6-2/TRBV6-3	NA	13	CASSYRALYEQYF	TGTGCCAGCAGTTACAGGGCCCTCTACGAGCAGTACTTC
TRBJ2-3	NA	TRBV30	NA	14	CAWSGKFGTDTQYF	TGTGCCTGGAGTGGAAAGTTCGGCACAGATACGCAGTATTTT
TRBJ2-7	few	TRBV4-1	NA	14	CASSQVVGADEQYF	TGCGCCAGCAGCCAAGTAGTGGGGGCGGATGAGCAGTACTTC
TRBJ1-5	few	TRBV4-1	NA	15	CASSQVAGVDQPQHF	TGCGCCAGCAGCCAAGTTGCAGGGGTGGACCAGCCCCAGCATTTT
TRBJ1-3	NA	TRBV2	NA	13	CASFRGIGNTIYF	TGTGCCAGCTTCCGCGGCATTGGAAACACCATATATTTT
TRBJ2-7	NA	TRBV10-3	NA	13	CATSGPTNYEQYF	TGTGCCACCTCGGGGCCCACCAACTACGAGCAGTACTTC
TRBJ1-5	few	TRBV6-1	TRBD1	15	CASSSDRERNQPQHF	TGTGCCAGCAGCTCGGACAGGGAGCGCAATCAGCCCCAGCATTTT
TRBJ2-7	many	TRBV29-1	TRBD1	12	CSAMTGLGEQYF	TGCAGCGCCATGACAGGGCTAGGCGAGCAGTACTTC
TRBJ2-7	few	TRBV29-1	NA	14	CSVELETGGYEQYF	TGCAGCGTTGAATTGGAGACAGGAGGCTACGAGCAGTACTTC
TRBJ2-5	few	TRBV4-1	NA	13	CASSQVPQETQYF	TGCGCCAGCAGCCAAGTCCCCCAGGAGACCCAGTACTTC
TRBJ2-1	NA	TRBV11-2	NA	15	CASSADSSSYNEQFF	TGTGCCAGCAGTGCGGACTCGAGCTCCTACAATGAGCAGTTCTTC
TRBJ2-5	NA	TRBV28	NA	14	CASSPRIGEETQYF	TGTGCCAGCAGCCCGAGGATAGGGGAAGAGACCCAGTACTTC
TRBJ2-1	few	TRBV10-2	NA	13	CASSDRRGHEQFF	TGCGCCAGCAGTGATCGGAGGGGTCATGAGCAGTTCTTC
TRBJ2-1	few	TRBV12-3/TRBV12-4	NA	14	CASIRGSSYNEQFF	TGTGCCAGCATACGGGGGTCGTCCTACAATGAGCAGTTCTTC
TRBJ1-6	NA	TRBV7-9	NA	14	CASSKARMASPLHF	TGTGCCAGCAGCAAGGCGAGGATGGCTTCACCCCTCCACTTT
TRBJ2-5	few	TRBV6-4	NA	14	CASSPQGGQETQYF	TGTGCCAGCAGTCCCCAGGGGGGGCAAGAGACCCAGTACTTC
TRBJ2-1	NA	TRBV4-1	TRBD2	17	CASSQVLAGGPHNEQFF	TGCGCCAGCAGCCAAGTCCTAGCGGGGGGGCCTCACAATGAGCAGTTCTTC
TRBJ2-3	NA	TRBV30	NA	11	CAWGGSDTQYF	TGTGCCTGGGGGGGGTCCGATACGCAGTATTTT
TRBJ2-1	NA	TRBV19	NA	15	CASKGPPSSYNEQFF	TGTGCCAGCAAAGGACCCCCGAGCTCCTACAATGAGCAGTTCTTC
TRBJ2-1	NA	TRBV9	NA	13	CASSVRGYNEQFF	TGTGCCAGCAGCGTCCGCGGGTACAATGAGCAGTTCTTC
TRBJ2-1	many	TRBV12-3/TRBV12-4	NA	14	CASTLGSSYNEQFF	TGTGCCAGCACCCTGGGGAGCTCCTACAATGAGCAGTTCTTC
TRBJ2-7	few	TRBV4-1	NA	14	CASSQVPEAYEQYF	TGCGCCAGCAGCCAAGTTCCCGAGGCATACGAGCAGTACTTC
TRBJ2-6	NA	TRBV6-2/TRBV6-3	NA	18	CASSSPVKGHSGANVLTF	TGTGCCAGCAGTTCCCCAGTTAAAGGCCACTCTGGGGCCAACGTCCTGACTTTC
TRBJ1-2	few	TRBV3-1	NA	15	CASSQDGKGTGGYTF	TGTGCCAGCAGCCAAGATGGGAAGGGTACAGGCGGCTACACCTTC
TRBJ2-1	NA	TRBV29-1	NA	13	CSVAGGTYNEQFF	TGCAGCGTGGCCGGGGGTACCTACAATGAGCAGTTCTTC
TRBJ2-5	NA	TRBV11-2	NA	14	CASSHPLLQETQHF	TGTGCCAGCAGCCATCCACTACTTCAAGAGACCCAGCACTTC
TRBJ1-3	once	TRBV12-3/TRBV12-4	NA	12	CASELGGNTIYF	TGTGCCAGTGAACTAGGCGGGAACACCATATATTTT
TRBJ2-1	NA	TRBV6-6	NA	13	CASRDGGRYEQFF	TGTGCCAGCAGGGATGGGGGTCGCTATGAGCAGTTCTTC
TRBJ2-1	few	TRBV12-3/TRBV12-4	NA	12	CASTLGRHEQFF	TGTGCCAGCACCCTGGGAAGGCATGAGCAGTTCTTC
TRBJ2-7	few	TRBV13	NA	14	CASSLDPGASEQYF	TGTGCCAGCAGCTTAGATCCGGGGGCAAGCGAGCAGTACTTC
TRBJ1-2	few	TRBV4-1	TRBD1	17	CASSHLARQGSIYGYTF	TGCGCCAGCAGCCACCTCGCTCGACAGGGGAGTATCTATGGCTACACCTTC
TRBJ2-7	NA	TRBV6-6	TRBD1	13	CASGRQGPYEQYF	TGTGCCAGCGGAAGACAGGGGCCCTACGAGCAGTACTTC
TRBJ2-1	NA	TRBV3-1	TRBD2	15	CASRTRGGSYNEQFF	TGTGCCAGTCGGACTCGGGGGGGGTCCTACAATGAGCAGTTCTTC
TRBJ2-6	NA	TRBV11-2	TRBD1	19	CASSYETGGFVSGANVLTF	TGTGCCAGCAGTTACGAGACAGGGGGCTTTGTCTCTGGGGCCAACGTCCTGACTTTC
TRBJ2-2	NA	TRBV13	NA	14	CASSSTGETGELFF	TGTGCCAGCTCCTCGACAGGTGAAACCGGGGAGCTGTTTTTT
TRBJ2-7	few	TRBV20-1	NA	13	CSARAGTGYEQYF	TGCAGTGCTAGGGCAGGTACAGGTTACGAGCAGTACTTC
TRBJ2-1	few	TRBV4-1	TRBD2	18	CASSQDRLAGGPGNEQFF	TGCGCCAGCAGCCAAGATAGGCTAGCGGGGGGGCCTGGGAATGAGCAGTTCTTC
TRBJ2-3	NA	TRBV6-2/TRBV6-3	NA	16	CASSWGMERGTDTQYF	TGTGCCAGCAGTTGGGGCATGGAAAGGGGCACAGATACGCAGTATTTT
TRBJ2-1	NA	TRBV16	TRBD2	15	CASSPRTSGGDQQFF	TGTGCCAGCAGCCCGCGGACTAGCGGGGGGGATCAGCAGTTCTTC
TRBJ2-6	NA	TRBV7-8	NA	17	CASSLGGAGYGANVLTF	TGTGCCAGCAGCTTAGGTGGGGCAGGGTACGGGGCCAACGTCCTGACTTTC
TRBJ2-2	few	TRBV12-3/TRBV12-4	TRBD2	16	CASNGLAGGRTGELFF	TGTGCCAGCAACGGACTAGCGGGGGGGCGGACCGGGGAGCTGTTTTTT
TRBJ2-7	many	TRBV10-3	NA	14	CAISESRGLNEQYF	TGTGCCATCAGTGAGTCACGAGGGCTGAACGAGCAGTACTTC
TRBJ2-3	many	TRBV29-1	TRBD2	17	CSVEEGVAGGLTDTQYF	TGCAGCGTTGAAGAAGGAGTAGCGGGGGGCCTCACAGATACGCAGTATTTT
TRBJ2-7	few	TRBV29-1	NA	15	CSVELPGPNSYEQYF	TGCAGCGTTGAACTGCCTGGGCCTAACTCCTACGAGCAGTACTTC
TRBJ2-1	few	TRBV9	TRBD1	16	CASSVAGWDSNREQFF	TGTGCCAGCAGCGTAGCAGGGTGGGACAGCAATCGTGAGCAGTTCTTC
TRBJ1-1	many	TRBV7-3	NA	14	CASSLGIGNTEAFF	TGTGCCAGCAGCTTAGGTATCGGGAACACTGAAGCTTTCTTT
TRBJ2-7	few	TRBV15	NA	13	CATSDTSSYEQYF	TGTGCCACCAGCGACACTTCCTCCTACGAGCAGTACTTC
TRBJ2-5	NA	TRBV7-9	NA	14	CASSLDLGEETQYF	TGTGCCAGCAGCTTAGATCTAGGGGAAGAGACCCAGTACTTC
TRBJ2-3	NA	TRBV6-5	NA	15	CASSYTRYPTDTQYF	TGTGCCAGCAGTTATACGCGGTACCCCACAGATACGCAGTATTTT
TRBJ2-1	many	TRBV5-8	NA	15	CASSFSLGTYNEQFF	TGTGCCAGCAGCTTTTCCCTGGGAACCTACAATGAGCAGTTCTTC
TRBJ1-1	NA	TRBV7-2	TRBD1	15	CASSHRDREGTEAFF	TGTGCCAGCAGCCACCGGGACAGGGAAGGCACTGAAGCTTTCTTT
TRBJ2-3	few	TRBV12-3/TRBV12-4	TRBD2	14	CASSPGLARSSQYF	TGTGCCAGCAGCCCGGGACTAGCCCGCAGTTCGCAGTATTTT
TRBJ2-6	NA	TRBV6-1	NA	19	CASSEPSLGWDSGANVLTF	TGTGCCAGCAGTGAACCCTCCCTCGGGTGGGACTCTGGGGCCAACGTCCTGACTTTC
TRBJ1-2	NA	TRBV28	TRBD1	14	CASSFGTGGGGYTF	TGTGCCAGCAGTTTTGGGACAGGGGGCGGTGGCTACACCTTC